Given below is one T cell receptor (beta chain) in context. Its antigen is as yet unknown. This sample is part of a study of T cell responses to AZD1222 COVID-19 vaccine. Profiling relied on immunoSEQ multiplex PCR, and the TCRdb table lists in-frame clones only, not all of them. This sample carries over 150,000 clones, approximately 95% of them seen once, and the ten largest clones take about 1%. Study-level findings and limits: When two AZD1222 doses had been given, Spike-specific TCR breadth and depth rose. Close to half of spike-specific TCRs reportedly recognize unmutated variant regions. Donors in the cohort were predominantly white British and more often female, and clonal diversity was possibly underestimated.

Germline assignment: CDR1 ENHRY and CDR2 SYGVKD. The CDR3 is 12 residues long. V lost 6 bases to trimming and J lost 7 bases, with 9 bases between them. The chain couples TRBV10-3 to TRBJ1-4; a possible D gene is TRBD1 (5 bases). This receptor was identified in an adult who received the AZD1222 COVID-19 vaccine. Sequenced here: peripheral blood, sampled 28 days after the second AZD1222 dose. CDR3 sequence (DNA): TGTGCCATCAGCGGGGACGGTGAAAAACTGTTTTTT. Encoded protein: CAISGDGEKLFF.